Below, 11 T cell receptor beta chains from the same sample are listed, as sequenced in a study of CD8 T cells in ankylosing spondylitis. Whole-study results and caveats: Apparently characteristic of ankylosing spondylitis blood was a TCR beta motif (under ten highly homologous variants).

TCRdb re-derived calls from the 5' RACE reads in MiXCR, one entry per CDR3 protein. Of 220,000 or so distinct CDR3 sequences listed, 18% are singletons. Which antigens these TCRs recognize remains unknown. The sequenced material came from blood, either unsorted or a sorted T cell fraction (not recorded which). These receptor sequences come from a male donor with ankylosing spondylitis.

This clonotype was picked up a small number of times. This chain links TRBV12-3 or TRBV12-4 with TRBJ1-2, with TRBD1 as a possible D gene (5 bases). Trimming stripped 5 bases from V and 4 bases from J, with 14 bases between. The CDR3 extends over 14 amino acids. CDR3 bases: TGTGCCAGCAGTGCTCGGGACGGCGGCTATGGCTACACCTTC. Residues: CASSARDGGYGYTF.

There are a few counts of this clonotype. This chain uses TRBV7-9 with TRBJ2-2; 11 bases agree with TRBD2. The length of the CDR3 is 16 residues. Trimming took 5 bases from V and 1 from J; bases not matched to a gene: 3. Germline assignment: CDR1 SEHNR and CDR2 FQNEAQ (reference sequence). The CDR3 coding sequence is TGTGCCAGCAGCAAGGGACTAGCGGTGAACACCGGGGAGCTGTTTTTT. As protein: CASSKGLAVNTGELFF.

The chain joins TRBV6-5 to TRBJ2-5, with TRBD2 matching 7 bases. V was clipped by 2 bases and J by 5 bases; unmatched bases: 5. In germline, CDR1 is MNHEY, CDR2 SVGAGI. The CDR3 spans 14 residues. The CDR3 DNA reads as TGTGCCAGCAGTTACGGGAGGGCCGGGGAGACCCAGTACTTC. Translated, it gives CASSYGRAGETQYF.

The chain is built from TRBV13 and TRBJ2-1; the D call may be TRBD1 or TRBD2 (6 bases each). The CDR3 covers 22 residues. With 4 bases removed from V and 2 bases from J, the gap between germline ends came to 33 bases. Germline values: CDR1 PRHDT, CDR2 FYEKMQ (reference sequence). The CDR3 DNA reads TGTGCCAGCAGCTCCTCATTAGGGGGTGGATCGAAAAAAACGGGGGCCTACAATGAGCAGTTCTTC. It encodes CASSSSLGGGSKKTGAYNEQFF.

The V call is TRBV24-1, the J call TRBJ2-7; D unclear. Trimming removed 5 bases at V and 1 base at J, with 8 bases between. Germline CDR1 is KGHDR and CDR2 is SFDVKD. CDR3 length: 13 amino acids. CDR3 loop: CATSVSGSYEQYF. For the CDR3, the DNA is TGTGCCACCAGTGTTTCCGGTTCCTACGAGCAGTACTTC.

This clonotype has a count of ten or more. This chain uses TRBV29-1 with TRBJ2-7; possibly TRBD1 or TRBD2 for D (5 bases each). Germline V gives CDR1 SQVTM, CDR2 ANQGSEA. The ends were cut back, 5 bases at V and 6 bases at J, with 11 bases in the middle. This CDR3 spans 11 amino acids. The CDR3 region has the DNA TGCAGCGTTCCCGGGACGTTCGAGCAGTACTTC. It encodes CSVPGTFEQYF.

In this sample, this clonotype turned up a few times. This chain links TRBV6-4 with TRBJ2-1; TRBD2 aligns across 10 bases. With 5 bases clipped from V and 10 bases from J, the junction kept 8 bases outside the gene matches. This CDR3 contains 14 residues. The germline CDR1 and CDR2 sequences are MRHNA and SNTAGT. The CDR3 region is CASSPLAGSSEQFF. CDR3 nucleotides: TGTGCCAGCAGTCCACTAGCGGGGTCGTCGGAGCAGTTCTTC.

The chain has TRBV7-6 and TRBJ2-1; D is possibly TRBD1 (6 bases). V gave up 1 base and J gave up 4 bases, with 11 bases separating them. Germline assignment: CDR1 SGHVS and CDR2 FNYEAQ. CDR3 length equals 15 residues. The CDR3 is CASSLGLGGYNEQFF. The CDR3 bases are TGTGCCAGCAGCTTAGGGCTAGGGGGATACAATGAGCAGTTCTTC.

This clonotype appeared a few times. The rearrangement joins TRBV11-3 to TRBJ2-3, with D tentatively TRBD2 (7 bases). CDR1 is SGHNT, CDR2 YENEEA, per germline. The CDR3 contains 15 residues. V was clipped by 5 bases and J by 7 bases, with 19 bases between them. CDR3 coding DNA: TGTGCCAGCAGCCTACCCGGCGGGGGCCATAATACGCAGTATTTT. As protein: CASSLPGGGHNTQYF.

V and J are TRBV12-3 or TRBV12-4 and TRBJ2-2, with 7 bases fitting TRBD1. The CDR3 is made up of 20 amino acids. Unmatched junction bases numbered 25, after V lost 6 bases and J lost 6 bases. CDR3 protein: CASRGIQTGSEIWGSGELFF. The CDR3 nucleotides are TGTGCCAGCAGAGGGATCCAGACAGGGAGTGAAATTTGGGGGTCCGGGGAGCTGTTTTTT.

The CDR3 sequence: CASSFSGGSTDTQYF. The DNA for the CDR3 is TGTGCCAGCAGTTTTAGCGGGGGCAGCACAGATACGCAGTATTTT. The chain joins TRBV12-3 or TRBV12-4 to TRBJ2-3; 9 bases match TRBD2. This CDR3 comprises 15 residues. The ends lost 3 bases at V and 0 bases at J; junction bases unmatched: 1.